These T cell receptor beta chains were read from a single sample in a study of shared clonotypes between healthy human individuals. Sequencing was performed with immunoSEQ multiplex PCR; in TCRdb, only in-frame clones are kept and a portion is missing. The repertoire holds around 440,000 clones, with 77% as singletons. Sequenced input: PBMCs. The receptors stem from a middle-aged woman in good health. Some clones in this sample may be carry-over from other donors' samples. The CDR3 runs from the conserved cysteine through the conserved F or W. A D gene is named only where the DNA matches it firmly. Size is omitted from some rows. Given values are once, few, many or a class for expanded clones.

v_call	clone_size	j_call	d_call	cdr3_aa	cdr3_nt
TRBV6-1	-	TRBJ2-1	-	CASRSGTGYNNEQFF	TGTGCCAGCAGAAGCGGGACAGGATATAACAATGAGCAGTTCTTC
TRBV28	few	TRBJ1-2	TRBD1	CASIDGTGTGITHGYTF	TGTGCCAGCATCGATGGAACCGGGACAGGTATCACCCATGGCTACACCTTC
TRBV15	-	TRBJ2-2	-	CATSKDTRTGELFF	TGTGCCACCAGCAAGGACACTCGCACCGGGGAGCTGTTTTTT
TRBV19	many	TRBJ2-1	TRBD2	CASSRTSGPLGDEQFF	TGTGCCAGTAGTAGGACTAGCGGGCCCCTAGGGGATGAGCAGTTCTTC
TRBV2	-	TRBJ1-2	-	CASIPGYGYTF	TGTGCCAGCATACCAGGGTATGGCTACACCTTC
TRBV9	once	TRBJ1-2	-	CASSEQGWSYGYTF	TGTGCCAGCAGCGAACAGGGTTGGAGCTATGGCTACACCTTC
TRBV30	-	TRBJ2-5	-	CAWSVGPQETQYF	TGTGCCTGGAGTGTAGGTCCGCAAGAGACCCAGTACTTC
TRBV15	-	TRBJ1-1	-	CATSRVKGAEAFF	TGTGCCACCAGCAGAGTGAAGGGGGCTGAAGCTTTCTTT
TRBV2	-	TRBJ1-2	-	CASSEARTVYGYTF	TGTGCCAGCAGTGAAGCCCGGACAGTTTATGGCTACACCTTC
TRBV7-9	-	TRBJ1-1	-	CASSPPPAGNTEAFF	TGTGCCAGCAGCCCGCCTCCGGCTGGGAACACTGAAGCTTTCTTT
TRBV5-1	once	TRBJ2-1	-	CASGQTPTYNEQFF	TGCGCCAGCGGACAGACGCCTACCTACAATGAGCAGTTCTTC
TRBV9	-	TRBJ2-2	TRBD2	CASSPRGDGNTGELFF	TGTGCCAGCAGTCCGCGGGGGGATGGGAACACCGGGGAGCTGTTTTTT
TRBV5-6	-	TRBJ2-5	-	CASSVDKAREQYF	TGTGCCAGCAGCGTGGACAAGGCTAGGGAGCAGTACTTC
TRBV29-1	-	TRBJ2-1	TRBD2	CSVAGTSGNHEQFF	TGCAGCGTTGCCGGGACTAGCGGGAACCATGAGCAGTTCTTC
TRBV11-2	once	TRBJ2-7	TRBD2	CASSLALGRGGEQYF	TGTGCCAGCAGCTTAGCCCTCGGGCGGGGGGGCGAGCAGTACTTC
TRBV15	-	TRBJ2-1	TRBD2	CATSRGLAEQFF	TGTGCCACCAGCAGAGGACTAGCGGAGCAGTTCTTC
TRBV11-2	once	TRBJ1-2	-	CASSLLGTLLGVNYGYTF	TGTGCCAGCAGCTTGCTCGGGACTCTGCTGGGGGTAAACTATGGCTACACCTTC
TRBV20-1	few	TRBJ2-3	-	CSASLADTQYF	TGCAGTGCTAGTCTCGCAGATACGCAGTATTTT
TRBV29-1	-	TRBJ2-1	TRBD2	CSVELLAGVNEQFF	TGCAGCGTTGAACTACTAGCGGGAGTCAATGAGCAGTTCTTC
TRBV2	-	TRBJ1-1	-	CASSDGPSGLIFF	TGTGCCAGCAGTGATGGGCCTTCAGGGTTGATCTTCTTT
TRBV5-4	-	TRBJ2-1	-	CASSGPGRLYNEQFF	TGTGCCAGCAGCGGCCCGGGACGGCTTTACAATGAGCAGTTCTTC
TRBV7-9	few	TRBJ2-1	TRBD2	CASSGLANYNEQFF	TGTGCCAGTTCGGGACTAGCCAACTACAATGAGCAGTTCTTC
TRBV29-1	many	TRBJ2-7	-	CSFREGPFGEQYF	TGCAGCTTCCGGGAAGGCCCGTTCGGCGAGCAGTACTTC
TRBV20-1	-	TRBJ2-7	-	CSAEGGYEQYF	TGCAGTGCGGAAGGGGGCTACGAGCAGTACTTC
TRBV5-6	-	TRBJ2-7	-	CASSKETYEQYF	TGTGCCAGCAGCAAGGAGACCTACGAGCAGTACTTC
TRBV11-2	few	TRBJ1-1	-	CASSYSGATEAFF	TGTGCCAGCAGCTACTCGGGGGCCACTGAAGCTTTCTTT
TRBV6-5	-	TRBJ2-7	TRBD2	CASSLVGRVEQYF	TGTGCCAGCAGTTTGGTCGGGAGGGTCGAGCAGTACTTC
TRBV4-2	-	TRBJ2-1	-	CASSQDRDNEQFF	TGTGCCAGCAGCCAAGATCGGGACAATGAGCAGTTCTTC
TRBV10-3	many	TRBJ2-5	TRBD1	CAISRMTGGQETQYF	TGTGCCATCAGCCGAATGACAGGGGGCCAAGAGACCCAGTACTTC
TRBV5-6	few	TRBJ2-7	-	CASSLEQGLDEQYF	TGTGCCAGCAGCTTGGAACAGGGCCTCGACGAGCAGTACTTC
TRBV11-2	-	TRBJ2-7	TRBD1	CASSFGTVGFDEQYF	TGTGCCAGCAGCTTTGGGACAGTAGGGTTCGACGAGCAGTACTTC
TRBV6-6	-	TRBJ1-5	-	CASSLTTGTSNQPQHF	TGTGCCAGCAGCCTTACAACGGGGACTAGCAATCAGCCCCAGCATTTT
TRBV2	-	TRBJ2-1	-	CASSVSRDWDVEQFF	TGTGCCAGCAGTGTATCCCGGGATTGGGATGTTGAGCAGTTCTTC
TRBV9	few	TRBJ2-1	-	CASSVVTGNNEQFF	TGTGCCAGCAGCGTAGTGACAGGTAACAATGAGCAGTTCTTC
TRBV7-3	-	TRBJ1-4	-	CASSFRKGGLLKDELFF	TGTGCCAGCAGCTTCCGGAAGGGCGGCTTGCTTAAGGATGAACTGTTTTTT
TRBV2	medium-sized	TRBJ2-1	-	CASTPTVEQFF	TGTGCCAGCACCCCGACGGTTGAGCAGTTCTTC
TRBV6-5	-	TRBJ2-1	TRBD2	CASRASGGNYNEQFF	TGTGCCAGCAGGGCTAGCGGGGGGAACTACAATGAGCAGTTCTTC
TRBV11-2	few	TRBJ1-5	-	CASSPGGQFNQPQHF	TGTGCCAGCAGCCCAGGAGGACAGTTTAATCAGCCCCAGCATTTT
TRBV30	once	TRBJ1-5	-	CAWTEGGMNQPQHF	TGTGCCTGGACCGAGGGGGGGATGAATCAGCCCCAGCATTTT
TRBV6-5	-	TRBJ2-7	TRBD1	CASSYRQGGSYEQYF	TGTGCCAGCAGTTACCGACAGGGGGGCTCCTACGAGCAGTACTTC
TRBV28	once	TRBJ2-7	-	CASNDRIYEQYF	TGTGCCAGCAATGACAGAATCTACGAGCAGTACTTC
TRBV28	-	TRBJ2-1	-	CASSPPSYNEQFF	TGTGCCAGCAGTCCGCCCTCCTACAATGAGCAGTTCTTC
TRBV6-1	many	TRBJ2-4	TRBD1	CASSEQGEGAKNIQYF	TGTGCCAGCAGTGAGCAGGGGGAAGGGGCCAAAAACATTCAGTACTTC
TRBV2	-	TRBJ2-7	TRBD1	CASRVQGSTYEQYF	TGTGCCAGCAGGGTACAGGGGTCCACCTACGAGCAGTACTTC
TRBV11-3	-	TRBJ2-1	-	CASSSGPPNEQFF	TGTGCCAGCAGCTCAGGCCCGCCCAATGAGCAGTTCTTC
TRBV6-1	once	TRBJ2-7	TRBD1	CASSEVGTGYYEQYF	TGTGCCAGCAGTGAAGTCGGGACAGGGTACTACGAGCAGTACTTC
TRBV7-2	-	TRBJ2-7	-	CASSLSGHYEQYF	TGTGCCAGCAGCTTATCGGGGCACTACGAGCAGTACTTC
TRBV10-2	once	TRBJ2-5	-	CASKTPGSETQYF	TGCGCCAGCAAGACCCCAGGGAGCGAGACCCAGTACTTC
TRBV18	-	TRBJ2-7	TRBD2	CASSGLAGVAYEQYF	TGTGCCAGCTCCGGACTAGCGGGTGTCGCCTACGAGCAGTACTTC
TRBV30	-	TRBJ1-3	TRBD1	CASDRGWDTIYF	TGTGCCTCGGACAGGGGGTGGGACACCATATATTTT
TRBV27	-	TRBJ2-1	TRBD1	CASSLERDSYNEQFF	TGTGCCAGCAGTTTAGAAAGGGACAGTTACAATGAGCAGTTCTTC